This T cell receptor beta chain emerged from a study of shared clonotypes between healthy human individuals. Points on this clone: Its antigen remains unknown.

Several immunoSEQ plates held equal portions of the genomic DNA taken from each subset. The assay was immunoSEQ multiplex PCR, and TCRdb's table has in-frame clones only and misses some. This repertoire shows roughly 1,500,000 clones, just under 99% found once; its top ten account for about 0.35%. Study findings and constraints: Generally, estimated richness proved larger in naive subsets than it did in memory subsets.

The sample taken for sequencing was naive CD4+ T cells sorted from blood. Subset: CD45RA+ positively selected. The source of this sequence is a man aged 25-45 years in good health.

CDR3 amino acids: CASSYWRGEKLFF. The CDR3 coding sequence is TGTGCCAGCAGTTATTGGAGGGGGGAAAAACTGTTTTTT. The rearrangement links TRBV6-5 to TRBJ1-4; maybe TRBD1 (6 bases). CDR3 size: 13 residues. Germline V gene lookup returns CDR1 MNHEY and CDR2 SVGAGI. V shed 3 bases and J shed 8 bases, with 10 bases lying between them.